The rows below give T cell receptor beta chains drawn from one sample of a study of T cells after yellow fever vaccination. TCRdb called the 5' RACE reads again in MiXCR, with one record for every CDR3 protein. The table records 250,000 to 300,000 distinct CDR3 sequences, 10% to 15% of them present only once. This sample comprised CD4+ T cells sorted from PBMCs, obtained 45 days after the yellow fever booster vaccination. Every receptor here comes from a man aged 25 to 45 who received the YFV17D yellow fever vaccine. Each CDR3 is given with its conserved first and last residue. The D gene is left open where the match is weak. Some rows have no size entry. The others give once, few or many, or a class for an expanded clone.

TRBV6-2/TRBV6-3	few	-	TRBJ2-3	TGTGCCAGCAGTTACTCGAGGCTAGCGAATAGCACAGATACGCAGTATTTT	CASSYSRLANSTDTQYF
TRBV21-1	-	-	TRBJ2-1	TGTGCCAGCAGCAAAGTTATTCCAAAGGGACAGGAGATCAATGAGCAGTTCTTC	CASSKVIPKGQEINEQFF
TRBV18	-	TRBD2	TRBJ2-3	TGTGCCAGCTCACCACCGTTGGCGGGAGCGGATGGAGATACGCAGTATTTT	CASSPPLAGADGDTQYF
TRBV18	-	-	TRBJ2-7	TGTGCCAGCTCTACCGGGGCGGAGGGCGAGCAGTACTTC	CASSTGAEGEQYF
TRBV19	-	TRBD1	TRBJ1-2	TGTGCCAGTAGAACGGGACAGGGGGGCTATGGCTACACCTTC	CASRTGQGGYGYTF
TRBV2	-	TRBD2	TRBJ2-7	TGTGCCAGCAGTCCCGGACTAGCGACTCCCGCCCAGTACTTC	CASSPGLATPAQYF
TRBV2	-	TRBD2	TRBJ2-7	TGTGCCAGCGAGTTGTCTAGCGGGAGTTTGCAGTACTTC	CASELSSGSLQYF
TRBV29-1	few	-	TRBJ2-3	TGCAGCTTACACGACGGCACAGATACGCAGTATTTT	CSLHDGTDTQYF
TRBV29-1	-	-	TRBJ2-5	TGCAGCGGCCTTGGGGACAATCAAGAGACCCAGTACTTC	CSGLGDNQETQYF
TRBV12-3/TRBV12-4	-	-	TRBJ2-7	TGTGCCAGCAGTGTAGCATACGAGCAGTACTTC	CASSVAYEQYF
TRBV5-1	-	-	TRBJ2-1	TGCGCCAGCACCCCGCAGGACGGCGGTGAGCAGTTCTTC	CASTPQDGGEQFF
TRBV20-1	few	TRBD2	TRBJ2-3	TGCAGTGGCGGGAGGGCGGGAGATACGCAGTATTTT	CSGGRAGDTQYF
TRBV29-1	-	-	TRBJ1-2	TGCAGCGTTGAAGGCACCCACGGGGTTCGGTCGGGCTACACCTTC	CSVEGTHGVRSGYTF
TRBV11-2	-	-	TRBJ2-3	TGTGCCAGCAGCTTACACGGTGAGGGTGGGGGACTCGGCGATACGCAGTATTTT	CASSLHGEGGGLGDTQYF
TRBV18	few	-	TRBJ2-2	TGTGCCAGCTCACCAAGGACGGGAGTCGACACCGGGGAGCTGTTTTTT	CASSPRTGVDTGELFF
TRBV18	many	-	TRBJ2-7	TGTGCCAGCTCACCGAACAGGGTCGCTGAGCAGTACTTC	CASSPNRVAEQYF
TRBV7-2	-	TRBD1	TRBJ2-2	TGTGCCAGCAGCCAAGGACAGGGTGGGACCGGGGAGCTGTTTTTT	CASSQGQGGTGELFF
TRBV5-6	-	-	TRBJ2-2	TGTGCCAGCAGCCGAATCAGCGGAAACACCGGGGAGCTGTTTTTT	CASSRISGNTGELFF
TRBV7-9	-	-	TRBJ2-5	TGTGCCAGCAGCTTAGCGGAGGGACAAGAGACCCAGTACTTC	CASSLAEGQETQYF
TRBV5-5	few	TRBD2	TRBJ2-1	TGTGCCAGCAGCCTTCTACTAGCGGGAGCCTATGAGCAGTTCTTC	CASSLLLAGAYEQFF
TRBV12-3/TRBV12-4	few	-	TRBJ1-5	TGTGCCAGCAGTCTAGGCAGGGCGATTCAGCCCCAGCATTTT	CASSLGRAIQPQHF
TRBV20-1	-	-	TRBJ2-3	TGCAGTGCACAGTTCGGGACTGCCTTGCCTATTGGAGATACGCAGTATTTT	CSAQFGTALPIGDTQYF